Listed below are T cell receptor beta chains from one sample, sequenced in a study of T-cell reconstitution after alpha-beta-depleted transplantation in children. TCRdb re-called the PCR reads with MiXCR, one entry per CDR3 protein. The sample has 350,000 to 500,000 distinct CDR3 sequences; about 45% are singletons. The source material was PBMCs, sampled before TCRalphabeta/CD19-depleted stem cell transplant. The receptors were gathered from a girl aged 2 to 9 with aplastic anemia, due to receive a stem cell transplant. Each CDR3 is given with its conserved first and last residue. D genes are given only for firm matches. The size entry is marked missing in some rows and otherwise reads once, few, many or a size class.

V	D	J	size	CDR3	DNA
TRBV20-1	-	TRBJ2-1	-	CSARPLGPYNEQFF	TGCAGTGCTAGGCCCCTAGGACCCTACAATGAGCAGTTCTTC
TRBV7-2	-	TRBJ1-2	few	CASSLATAYGYTF	TGTGCCAGCAGCTTAGCGACGGCATATGGCTACACCTTC
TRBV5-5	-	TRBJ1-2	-	CASSRFTSTSPNYGYTF	TGTGCCAGCAGCCGATTCACCTCGACCAGCCCTAACTATGGCTACACCTTC
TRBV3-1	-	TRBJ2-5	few	CASSQNRRGGQETQSF	TGTGCCAGCAGCCAAAATCGCAGGGGAGGGCAAGAGACCCAGTCCTTC
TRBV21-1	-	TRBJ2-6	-	CASSEGYGTPNVLTF	TGTGCCAGCAGCGAGGGGTACGGGACACCCAACGTCCTGACTTTC
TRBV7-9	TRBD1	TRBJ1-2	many	CASSLGRQGGKNYGYTF	TGTGCCAGCAGCTTAGGCCGACAGGGAGGGAAGAACTATGGCTACACCTTC
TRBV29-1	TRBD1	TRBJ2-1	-	CSVDRGLGNEQFF	TGCAGCGTTGACAGGGGGCTTGGAAATGAGCAGTTCTTC
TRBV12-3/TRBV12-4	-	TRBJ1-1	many	CASSQIQGTEAFF	TGTGCCAGCAGCCAAATACAGGGCACTGAAGCTTTCTTT
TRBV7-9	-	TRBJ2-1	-	CASSLAGGPGAYNEQFF	TGTGCCAGCAGCTTAGCGGGAGGCCCAGGCGCCTACAATGAGCAGTTCTTC
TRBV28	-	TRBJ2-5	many	CASSPKTQETQYF	TGTGCCAGCAGCCCAAAGACACAAGAGACCCAGTACTTC
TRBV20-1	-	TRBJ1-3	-	CSAREGRGSGNTIYF	TGCAGTGCTAGAGAGGGACGGGGCTCTGGAAACACCATATATTTT
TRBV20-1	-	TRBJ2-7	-	CSARDLDEPTYEQYF	TGCAGTGCTAGAGACCTGGACGAACCAACCTACGAGCAGTACTTC
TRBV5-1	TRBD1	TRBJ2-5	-	CASSSRDRGTETQYF	TGCGCCAGCAGCTCCCGGGACAGGGGGACGGAGACCCAGTACTTC
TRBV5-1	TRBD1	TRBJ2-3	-	CASSPDREDTQYF	TGCGCCAGCAGCCCCGACAGGGAAGATACGCAGTATTTT
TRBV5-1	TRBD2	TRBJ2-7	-	CASSLASSGVYEQNF	TGCGCCAGCAGCTTGGCTTCTAGCGGTGTCTACGAGCAGAACTTC
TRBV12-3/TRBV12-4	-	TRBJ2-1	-	CASRGSLLSYNEQFF	TGTGCCAGCAGAGGCTCGCTCCTCTCCTACAATGAGCAGTTCTTC
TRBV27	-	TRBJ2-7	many	CASSFHRSTYEQYF	TGTGCCAGCAGTTTCCATCGGTCAACTTACGAGCAGTACTTC
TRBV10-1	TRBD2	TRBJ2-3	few	CASSESVLAGDTQYF	TGCGCCAGCAGTGAATCCGTACTAGCGGGAGATACGCAGTATTTT
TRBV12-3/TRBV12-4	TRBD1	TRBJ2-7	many	CASSAQGVLAYEQYF	TGTGCCAGCAGTGCCCAGGGGGTACTAGCCTACGAGCAGTACTTC
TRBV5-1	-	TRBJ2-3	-	CASSFGGQTDTQYF	TGCGCCAGCAGCTTCGGGGGGCAGACAGATACGCAGTATTTT
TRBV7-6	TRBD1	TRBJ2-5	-	CASSWNRDRGAQETQYF	TGTGCCAGCAGCTGGAACCGGGACAGGGGGGCCCAAGAGACCCAGTACTTC
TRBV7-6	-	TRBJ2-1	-	CASSSQGPLDNEQFF	TGTGCCAGCAGCTCTCAGGGCCCCCTAGACAATGAGCAGTTCTTC
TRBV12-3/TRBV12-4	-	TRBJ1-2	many	CASRTTEYGYTF	TGTGCCAGCAGAACCACAGAGTATGGCTACACCTTC
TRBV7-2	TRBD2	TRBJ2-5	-	CASSVTSGSRGTQYF	TGTGCCAGCAGCGTGACTAGCGGGAGTAGGGGGACCCAGTACTTC
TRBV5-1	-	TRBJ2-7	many	CASTPGGAGSYEQYF	TGCGCCAGCACCCCTGGAGGGGCCGGCTCCTACGAGCAGTACTTC
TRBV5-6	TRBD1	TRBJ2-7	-	CASSLLRDRDYAGYEQYF	TGTGCCAGCAGCTTACTCCGGGACAGGGATTACGCCGGCTACGAGCAGTACTTC
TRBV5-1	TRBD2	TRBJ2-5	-	CASSLASTSGSETQYF	TGCGCCAGCAGCTTGGCCTCTACTAGCGGGAGTGAGACCCAGTACTTC
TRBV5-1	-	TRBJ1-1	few	CASSSEGQFEAFF	TGCGCCAGCAGCTCGGAGGGGCAGTTTGAAGCTTTCTTT
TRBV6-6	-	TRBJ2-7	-	CASSQTDLEQYF	TGTGCCAGCAGCCAAACCGACCTAGAGCAGTACTTC
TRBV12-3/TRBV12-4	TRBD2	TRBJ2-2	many	CASSLAHLGVAGVSGELFF	TGTGCCAGCAGTTTAGCGCATCTAGGGGTAGCGGGAGTCTCCGGGGAGCTGTTTTTT
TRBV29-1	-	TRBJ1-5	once	CSVARSSNQPQHF	TGCAGCGTTGCGCGGTCTAGCAATCAGCCCCAGCATTTT
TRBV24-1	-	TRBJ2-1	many	CATSDPRTIPREFF	TGTGCCACCAGTGATCCCAGGACTATCCCCAGGGAGTTCTTC
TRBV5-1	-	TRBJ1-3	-	CASSTDGTFSGNTIYF	TGCGCCAGCAGCACCGACGGGACATTCTCTGGAAACACCATATATTTT
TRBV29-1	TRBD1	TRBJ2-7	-	CSVHGQGASYF	TGCAGCGTTCACGGACAGGGGGCATCGTACTTC
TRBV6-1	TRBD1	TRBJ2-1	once	CASSPEDRGQDEQFF	TGTGCCAGCAGTCCGGAGGACAGGGGGCAGGATGAGCAGTTCTTC
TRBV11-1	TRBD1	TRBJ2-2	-	CASRFHRGLNTAELFF	TGTGCCAGCAGGTTCCACAGGGGTTTGAACACCGCGGAGCTGTTTTTT
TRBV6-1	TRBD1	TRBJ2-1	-	CASSEFGQGIDEQFF	TGTGCCAGCAGTGAATTCGGACAGGGGATCGATGAGCAGTTCTTC
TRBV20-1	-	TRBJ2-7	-	CSARTVNSYEQYF	TGCAGTGCTAGGACAGTAAATTCCTACGAGCAGTACTTC
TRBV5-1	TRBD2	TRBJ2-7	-	CASSLEFRPWTSEYEQYF	TGCGCCAGCAGCTTGGAGTTCAGGCCCTGGACTAGCGAATACGAGCAGTACTTC
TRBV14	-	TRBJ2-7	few	CASSQDAHEQYF	TGTGCCAGCAGCCAAGATGCCCACGAGCAGTACTTC
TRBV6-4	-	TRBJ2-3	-	CASSIPRDTQYF	TGTGCCAGCAGTATTCCTAGAGATACGCAGTATTTT
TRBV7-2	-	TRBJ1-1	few	CASSLDAGTMEAFF	TGTGCCAGCAGCTTAGATGCGGGGACCATGGAGGCTTTCTTT
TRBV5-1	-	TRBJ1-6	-	CASSPNGGRSNSPLHF	TGCGCCAGCAGCCCCAACGGAGGGAGGAGTAATTCACCCCTCCACTTT
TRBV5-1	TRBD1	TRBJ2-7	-	CASTLGGRPYYEQYF	TGCGCCAGCACCCTAGGGGGCAGGCCTTACTACGAGCAGTACTTC
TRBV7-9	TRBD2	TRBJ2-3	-	CASSSTINREETDTQYF	TGTGCCAGCAGCTCAACCATCAACCGGGAGGAAACAGATACGCAGTATTTT
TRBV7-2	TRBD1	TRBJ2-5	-	CASSTQTGLGETQYF	TGTGCCAGCAGCACACAGACAGGGCTGGGGGAGACCCAGTACTTC
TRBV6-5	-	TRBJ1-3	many	CASGTGQGTIYF	TGTGCCAGCGGGACGGGTCAGGGCACCATATATTTT
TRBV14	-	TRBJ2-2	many	CASSSRTGELFF	TGTGCCAGCAGCTCTCGGACCGGGGAGCTGTTTTTT
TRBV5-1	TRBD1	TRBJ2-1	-	CASSLRDRRDEQFF	TGCGCCAGCAGCCTAAGGGACAGGAGAGATGAGCAGTTCTTC
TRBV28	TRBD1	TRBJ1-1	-	CASSTRTGWGTEAFF	TGTGCCAGCAGTACGAGGACAGGGTGGGGCACTGAAGCTTTCTTT
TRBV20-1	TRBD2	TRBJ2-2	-	CSASGSGRAGELFF	TGCAGTGCTAGTGGTAGCGGGAGGGCCGGGGAGCTGTTTTTT
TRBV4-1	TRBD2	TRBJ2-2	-	CASSHGGGDTGELFF	TGCGCCAGCAGCCATGGCGGGGGGGACACCGGGGAGCTGTTTTTT
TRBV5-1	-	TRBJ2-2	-	CASSLDETGELFF	TGCGCCAGCAGCTTGGATGAGACCGGGGAGCTGTTTTTT
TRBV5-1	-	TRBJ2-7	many	CASSSAGSYEQYF	TGTGCCAGCAGCTCAGCTGGATCCTACGAGCAGTACTTC
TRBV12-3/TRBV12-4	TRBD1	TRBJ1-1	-	CASRGNRGRVTEAFF	TGTGCCAGCAGAGGAAACAGGGGGCGCGTCACTGAAGCTTTCTTT